This T cell receptor (beta chain) is from a study of PD-1 blockade in classical Hodgkin lymphoma. General observations from the study: CD8+ TCR diversity did not rise significantly by C4D1, unlike CD4+.

Remarks on this clone: Antigen specificity is unknown.

CDR1 SGHRS and CDR2 YFSETQ come from the germline V gene. V gave up 1 base and J gave up 4 bases; unmatched junction bases: 12. The CDR3 extends over 17 amino acids. Exposure to brentuximab vedotin varied, and each patient had relapsed following autologous stem cell transplantation. The data were produced by immunoSEQ multiplex PCR, yet TCRdb's version contains in-frame clones alone and is incomplete. The sample lists 50,000 to 75,000 clones, 85% to 90% occurring once. This clonotype was obtained from a human donor with classical Hodgkin lymphoma. This sample comprised peripheral blood mononuclear cells (PBMCs), obtained before the second cycle of nivolumab. The rearrangement links TRBV5-1 to TRBJ2-5, with TRBD2 identical over 8 bases. As DNA, the CDR3 is TGCGCCAGCAGCTTGAGCCCCAGCGGGGGATTTATAGAGACCCAGTACTTC. Translated: CASSLSPSGGFIETQYF.